The clone carrying this TCR beta chain showed up just a few times. The sample belongs to a study of blood T cell repertoires in COVID-19. Overall study: Specimens from acute and convalescent COVID-19 originated in the United States, Italy and Spain. In each case, the material was cDNA or gDNA derived from T cells, B-cell-depleted T cells, or PBMCs.

The germline V gene has CDR1 MNHEY and CDR2 SVGAGI. The CDR3 is 13 residues long. V lost 2 bases, J lost 4 bases, and 9 bases lay in between. Original analysis: Amplification with reference gene primers provided the estimates of nucleated cell counts. Clones were read by immunoSEQ multiplex PCR, and TCRdb kept only the in-frame ones, dropping some. The V and J calls and clone size come from that table; D and trimming were worked out from the DNA. The repertoire has fewer than 70,000 clones, 90% to 95% of them found once; the top ten carry around 4.3%. The specimen was peripheral blood. This TCR derives from a man aged 45 to 65 with active COVID-19. V usage is TRBV6-5 and J usage is TRBJ2-7, with a weak D call TRBD2 (5 bases). CDR3: CASSYRSGYEQYF. As DNA, the CDR3 is TGTGCCAGCAGTTACCGGTCGGGGTACGAGCAGTACTTC.